The 26 T cell receptor beta chains below come from one sample, sequenced in a study of identical twins. MiXCR, applied by TCRdb to the 5' RACE reads, yields one record per CDR3 protein. The sample has approximately 300,000 distinct CDR3 sequences; roughly 9% are singletons. This same sample was also part of a study on yellow fever vaccine responses in identical twins.

Sequencing was carried out using CD8+ T cells sorted from blood. The receptors here all came from a woman younger than 35 in good health.

This CDR3 reads CASSQVLSAGGRYEQYF. The CDR3 DNA follows: TGCGCCAGCAGCCAAGTTCTATCAGCGGGAGGTCGGTACGAGCAGTACTTC. V gene TRBV4-3 combines with J gene TRBJ2-7; 9 nucleotides line up with TRBD2. CDR1 LGHNA and CDR2 YSLEER come from the germline V gene. This CDR3 region has 17 residues. Trimming took 1 base from V and 4 from J; bases not matched to a gene: 11.

This clonotype was seen a few times. V is TRBV6-2 or TRBV6-3 and J is TRBJ2-5, with 12 bases that match TRBD2. Trimming cost V 7 bases and J 4 bases; bases outside gene matches: 4. Germline CDR1 reads MNHEY; CDR2 reads SVGEGT. The CDR3 runs to 14 residues. CDR3 nucleotides: TGTGCCAGCACACCGGGACTAGCGGGAGAGACCCAGTACTTC. Amino acid sequence: CASTPGLAGETQYF.

This clonotype was recorded many times. The chain joins TRBV11-1 to TRBJ2-1, with 8 bases fitting TRBD2. The CDR3 loop spans 16 amino acids. Germline-derived CDR1 and CDR2 are SGHAT and FQDESV (reference sequence). V lost 5 bases and J lost 2; bases outside the gene matches: 8. For the CDR3, the DNA is TGTGCCAGCAGCCTACGGGGGGGAACCGCCTACAATGAGCAGTTCTTC. Amino acid sequence: CASSLRGGTAYNEQFF.

The chain recombines TRBV6-5 with TRBJ2-2, with D maybe TRBD2 (7 bases). CDR3 length: 18 residues. Trimming removed 0 bases from V and 4 bases from J, with 18 bases in between. CDR1 MNHEY and CDR2 SVGAGI come from the germline V gene. As DNA, the CDR3 is TGTGCCAGCAGTTACTCGGGGGCCAGGGAGGGAGTCACCGGGGAGCTGTTTTTT. This sequence encodes CASSYSGAREGVTGELFF.

This chain uses TRBV20-1 with TRBJ2-7; D may be TRBD1 (6 bases). Trimming left V 3 bases short and J 5 bases short, with 20 bases between. The CDR3 consists of 15 residues. Germline values: CDR1 DFQATT, CDR2 SNEGSKA (reference sequence). CDR3 in amino acids: CSASWVRDTTNEQYF. CDR3 nucleotide sequence: TGCAGTGCTAGTTGGGTCCGGGACACTACGAACGAGCAGTACTTC.

This clonotype showed up many times. The gene calls are TRBV6-2 or TRBV6-3 and TRBJ1-4; 7 bases match TRBD1. J was trimmed by 5 bases and V by 0 bases; bases with no gene match: 6. The CDR3 consists of 16 residues. Germline CDR1 and CDR2: MNHEY and SVGEGT. The CDR3 loop reads CASSYSPGQPNEKLFF. The CDR3 DNA follows: TGTGCCAGCAGTTACTCTCCGGGACAGCCAAATGAAAAACTGTTTTTT.

In its sample, this clonotype was seen a few times. The CDR3 region has the DNA TGTGCCAGCAGTCCTGGACAGGGGCAATACAATGAGCAGTTCTTC. Translation gives CASSPGQGQYNEQFF. The chain carries TRBV6-1 and TRBJ2-1; TRBD1 matches 9 bases. Trimming cost V 5 bases and J 4 bases; bases outside gene matches: 6. The CDR3 spans 15 residues. Germline V gene lookup returns CDR1 MNHNS and CDR2 SASEGT.

The chain employs TRBV7-9 and TRBJ2-5; 11 bases map to TRBD2. The CDR3 totals 16 residues. The trim removed 1 base at V and 5 bases at J, leaving 6 bases unmatched. Germline CDR1 SEHNR, CDR2 FQNEAQ (reference sequence). CDR3 in amino acids: CASSLGGLAVGETQYF. The CDR3, as DNA: TGTGCCAGCAGCTTAGGGGGACTAGCGGTCGGGGAGACCCAGTACTTC.

This sequence joins TRBV19 and TRBJ2-3; 8 bases align to TRBD2. The J segment lost 4 bases and the V segment lost 5 bases, leaving 8 bases of the junction unmatched. The germline CDR1 and CDR2 sequences are LNHDA and SQIVND (reference sequence). The CDR3 sequence is 15 residues long. CDR3 loop: CASSRERESSDTQYF. The CDR3 region has the DNA TGTGCCAGTAGTCGGGAGCGGGAGTCATCAGATACGCAGTATTTT.

CDR3 amino acids: CASTKGTRDNEQFF. The CDR3 region has the DNA TGTGCCAGCACCAAGGGGACTCGGGACAATGAGCAGTTCTTC. The genes are TRBV9 and TRBJ2-1; a weak D match, TRBD2 (6 bases). V lost 6 bases, J lost 5 bases, and 15 bases lay in between. The CDR3 is 14 residues long. Germline lookup yields CDR1 SGDLS and CDR2 YYNGEE.

The chain is built from TRBV4-3 and TRBJ2-1; no reliable D call. With 0 bases removed from V and 9 bases from J, the gap between germline ends came to 9 bases. Looked up from germline, CDR1 is LGHNA and CDR2 is YSLEER. The CDR3 has 13 amino acids. The CDR3 region is CASSQDIWVEQFF. As DNA, the CDR3 is TGCGCCAGCAGCCAAGATATATGGGTTGAGCAGTTCTTC.

This clonotype was observed many times. V gene TRBV7-2 combines with J gene TRBJ1-1; 7 nucleotides agree with TRBD1. The CDR3 has 16 amino acids. Trimming removed 1 base from V and 1 base from J; junction bases left unmatched: 6. Germline V CDR1 and CDR2: SGHTA, FQGNSA. This chain's CDR3 is CASSLVRGGKNTEAFF. The DNA for the CDR3 is TGTGCCAGCAGCTTAGTCAGGGGGGGCAAGAACACTGAAGCTTTCTTT.

This clonotype was recorded a few times. The chain has TRBV12-3 or TRBV12-4 and TRBJ2-7; D gene unclear. The V end was cut by 1 base, the J end by 6 bases, with 16 bases between. The CDR3 consists of 15 residues. CDR3 DNA sequence: TGTGCCAGCAGTTTAGGGGTCGTAGGGCTGGGCGAGCAGTACTTC. It encodes CASSLGVVGLGEQYF.

This clonotype was observed at least ten times. The chain links TRBV11-1 to TRBJ2-5, with 7 nucleotides matching TRBD1. The CDR3 is 19 residues long. The junction had 21 bases not matched to a gene; V was cut back by 5 bases and J by 3 bases. CDR1 is SGHAT, CDR2 FQDESV, per germline (reference sequence). The CDR3 coding sequence is TGTGCCAGCAGCATAAGTGGGATTCAAACCGGGACAGCAAAAGAGACCCAGTACTTC. This translates into CASSISGIQTGTAKETQYF.

This clonotype has just a few counts. The CDR3 coding sequence is TGTGCCAGCAGTGCGCCGGGACAGGGGTACAATGAGCAGTTCTTC. Translating it yields CASSAPGQGYNEQFF. V gene TRBV27 combines with J gene TRBJ2-1; 10 bases agree with TRBD1. Trimming removed 5 bases from V and 4 bases from J; junction bases left unmatched: 5. CDR3 size: 15 residues. The germline V gene has CDR1 MNHEY and CDR2 SMNVEV (reference sequence).

The chain has TRBV5-1 and TRBJ1-1, with D perhaps matching TRBD1 (6 bases). The CDR3 covers 14 residues. Germline CDR1 reads SGHRS; CDR2 reads YFSETQ. Trimming cost V 1 base and J 1 base, with 8 bases left between them. The CDR3 coding sequence is TGCGCCAGCAGCTTGTGGGGGCCGAACACTGAAGCTTTCTTT. This encodes CASSLWGPNTEAFF. Based on the CDR3 plus reference TRBV5-1 and TRBJ1-1, the full variable domain is KAGVTQTPRYLIKTRGQQVTLSCSPISGHRSVSWYQQTPGQGLQFLFEYFSETQRNKGNFPGRFSGRQFSNSRSEMNVSTLELGDSALYLCASSLWGPNTEAFFGQGTRLTVV.

The chain carries TRBV9 and TRBJ1-1; D uncertain. V was shortened by 0 bases and J by 4 bases, with 7 bases between the two germline ends. The germline gives CDR1 SGDLS, CDR2 YYNGEE. This CDR3 has 13 amino acids. CDR3 residues: CASSVAVSTEAFF. CDR3 in DNA: TGTGCCAGCAGCGTAGCTGTGAGCACTGAAGCTTTCTTT.

The chain employs TRBV19 and TRBJ2-7; D is perhaps TRBD1 (6 bases). From germline, CDR1 is LNHDA and CDR2 SQIVND (reference sequence). The V and J ends lost 0 bases and 1 base respectively, with 7 bases between them. This CDR3 contains 14 residues. The CDR3 protein is CASSIEDSSYEQYF. The CDR3 coding sequence is TGTGCCAGTAGTATAGAGGACAGTTCCTACGAGCAGTACTTC.

In this sample, this clonotype turned up a few times. The chain is built from TRBV12-3 or TRBV12-4 and TRBJ2-2; D is uncertain. This CDR3 is 13 amino acids long. V shed 5 bases and J shed 4 bases, with 8 bases lying between them. Here the CDR3 reads CASSRVSTGELFF. The DNA of the CDR3 is TGTGCCAGCAGTAGGGTGAGCACCGGGGAGCTGTTTTTT.

The chain combines TRBV7-9 with TRBJ2-5; tentative D call: TRBD2 (5 bases). The CDR3 spans 16 residues. V was clipped by 4 bases and J by 4 bases, with 19 bases between them. Per germline, CDR1 SEHNR and CDR2 FQNEAQ (reference sequence). Here the CDR3 reads CASSSRGGPAPETQYF. CDR3 nucleotides: TGTGCCAGCAGCTCCCGGGGTGGGCCAGCGCCAGAGACCCAGTACTTC.

In its sample, this clonotype was seen many times. The chain employs TRBV7-9 and TRBJ2-1; no reliable D call. Germline V gene data show CDR1 as SEHNR and CDR2 as FQNEAQ (reference sequence). V was cut by 6 bases and J by 4 bases, with 7 bases left in between. The CDR3 covers 12 residues. The CDR3 DNA reads TGTGCCAGCAGTTTTGGGTACAATGAGCAGTTCTTC. This encodes CASSFGYNEQFF.

This clonotype has just a few counts. The V and J genes are TRBV20-1 and TRBJ2-1; D gene uncertain. V was clipped by 3 bases and J by 7 bases, with 16 bases between them. The germline V gene encodes CDR1 DFQATT and CDR2 SNEGSKA (reference sequence). The CDR3 runs 14 residues. This CDR3 reads CSARAPVSINEQFF. The CDR3 coding sequence is TGCAGTGCTAGGGCCCCCGTCTCGATTAATGAGCAGTTCTTC.

The CDR3 nucleotides are TGTGCCAGCAGCGAGGGGGAGGGCTTGCTGCCCCAGCATTTT. Residues: CASSEGEGLLPQHF. V usage is TRBV9 and J usage is TRBJ1-5, with D possibly being TRBD1 (6 bases). CDR3 length: 14 amino acids. The V end lost 3 bases, the J end lost 9 bases, and 16 bases lay between the germline ends. Germline CDR1 SGDLS, CDR2 YYNGEE. Together with reference TRBV9 and TRBJ1-5, the CDR3 gives the full variable domain: DSGVTQTPKHLITATGQRVTLRCSPRSGDLSVYWYQQSLDQGLQFLIQYYNGEERAKGNILERFSAQQFPDLHSELNLSSLELGDSALYFCASSEGEGLLPQHFGDGTRLSIL.

The rearrangement joins TRBV20-1 to TRBJ2-1, with D perhaps matching TRBD2 (6 bases). Per the germline V gene, CDR1 is DFQATT and CDR2 is SNEGSKA (reference sequence). Trimming removed 0 bases from V and 6 bases from J, with 18 bases in between. This CDR3 has 16 residues. The CDR3 here is CSARDHLTGLPNEQFF. CDR3 sequence (DNA): TGCAGTGCTAGAGATCACCTTACGGGACTGCCCAATGAGCAGTTCTTC.

This clonotype was seen many times. An end of the junction differs from the germline gene, which may be a read error. The V gene is TRBV7-7, the J gene TRBJ2-1, with 11 bases lining up with TRBD1. This CDR3 spans 16 amino acids. Per the germline V gene, CDR1 is SSHAT and CDR2 is FNYEAQ (reference sequence). CDR3 sequence (DNA): TGTGCTAGCAGCTTAAGGACAGGGGGCTTGTACAATGAGCAGTTCTTC. Translation gives CASSLRTGGLYNEQFF. The full variable domain, in which reference TRBV7-7 and TRBJ2-1 provide the parts outside the CDR3, is GAGVSQSPRYKVTKRGQDVTLRCDPISSHATLYWYQQALGQGPEFLTYFNYEAQPDKSGLPSDRFSAERPEGSISTLTIQRTEQRDSAMYRCASSLRTGGLYNEQFFGPGTRLTVL.

This clonotype appeared a few times. The chain recombines TRBV6-2 or TRBV6-3 with TRBJ2-3, with 13 bases lining up with TRBD2. The CDR3 totals 17 residues. Germline assignment: CDR1 MNHEY and CDR2 SVGEGT. V lost 4 bases to trimming and J lost 5 bases; unmatched junction nucleotides: 9. Here the CDR3 reads CASSSTWTSGSKDTQYF. DNA of the CDR3: TGTGCCAGCAGTTCAACCTGGACTAGCGGGAGTAAAGATACGCAGTATTTT.